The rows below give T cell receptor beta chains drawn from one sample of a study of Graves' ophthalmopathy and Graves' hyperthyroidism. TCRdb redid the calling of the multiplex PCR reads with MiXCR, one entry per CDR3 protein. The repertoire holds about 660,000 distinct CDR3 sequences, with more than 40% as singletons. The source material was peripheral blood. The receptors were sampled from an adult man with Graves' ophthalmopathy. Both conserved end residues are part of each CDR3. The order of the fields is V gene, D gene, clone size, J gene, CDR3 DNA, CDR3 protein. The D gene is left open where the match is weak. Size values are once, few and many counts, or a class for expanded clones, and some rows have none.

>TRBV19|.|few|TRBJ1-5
TGTGCCAGTAGTATGAGGTCGTTCGGGAATCAGCCCCAGCATTTT
CASSMRSFGNQPQHF
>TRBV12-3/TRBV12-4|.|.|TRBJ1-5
TGTGCCAGCAGTTACTCCCCAAGTCAGCCCCAGCATTTT
CASSYSPSQPQHF
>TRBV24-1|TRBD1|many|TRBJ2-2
TGTGCCACCAGTGATCAGGGGGCTTTCGGGGAGCTGTTTTTT
CATSDQGAFGELFF
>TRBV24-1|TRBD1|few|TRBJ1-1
TGTGCCACCAGTGACAATTCGGACAGGGGGCGCACAACTGAAGCTTTCTTT
CATSDNSDRGRTTEAFF
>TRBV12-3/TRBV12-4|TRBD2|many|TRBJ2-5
TGTGCCAGCAGTTTACCGGGGACTAGCCGGACCCAGTACTTC
CASSLPGTSRTQYF
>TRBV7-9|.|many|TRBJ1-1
TGTGCCAGCAGCTTAGTGAAGCCCATGAACACTGAAGCTTTCTTT
CASSLVKPMNTEAFF
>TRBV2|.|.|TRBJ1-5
.
CACSARQDLNQPRHF
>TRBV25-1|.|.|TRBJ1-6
TGTGCCAGCGCCGTGGCCCTCCACTTT
CASAVALHF
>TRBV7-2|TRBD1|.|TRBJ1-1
TGTGCCAGCAGCACCGGACAGGGGACTTGGCCTGAAGCTTTCTTT
CASSTGQGTWPEAFF
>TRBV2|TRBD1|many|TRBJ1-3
TGTGCCTCAACAGGGGGTTTCTCTGGAAACACCATATATTTT
CASTGGFSGNTIYF
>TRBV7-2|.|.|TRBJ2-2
TGTGCCAGCAGCTTAGATTTGAGGGCAGGGCGATTCACCGGGGAGCTGTTTTTT
CASSLDLRAGRFTGELFF
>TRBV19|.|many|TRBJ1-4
TGTGCCAGTAGTATTGTCGGACTTAACAGAGGAGAAAAACTGTTTTTT
CASSIVGLNRGEKLFF
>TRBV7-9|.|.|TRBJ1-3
TGTGCCAGCAGCCCGAGCACGAGGCTCTCTGGAAACACCATATATTTT
CASSPSTRLSGNTIYF
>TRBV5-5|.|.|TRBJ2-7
TGTGCCAGCAGCTCCGGCCTCAGGTCCTACGAGCAGTACTTC
CASSSGLRSYEQYF
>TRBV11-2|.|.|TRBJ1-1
TGTGCCAGCAGCCGACCAGGGAACACTGAAGCTTTCTTT
CASSRPGNTEAFF
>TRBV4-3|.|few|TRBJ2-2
TGCGCCAGCAGCCAAGTAACCCGGGGGGCCACCGGGGAGCTGTTTTTT
CASSQVTRGATGELFF
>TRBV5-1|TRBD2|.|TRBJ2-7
TGTGCCAGCAAGCGGGAGCCAGGGGACCGACACGAGCAGTACTTC
CASKREPGDRHEQYF
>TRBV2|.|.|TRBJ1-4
TGTGCCAGCAGGTACCAGCCAGGGGTGGCGGGAAAACTGTTTTTT
CASRYQPGVAGKLFF
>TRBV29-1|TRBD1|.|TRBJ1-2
TGCAGCGTTGAGAGCGCACAGGGGGACTATGGCTACACCTTC
CSVESAQGDYGYTF
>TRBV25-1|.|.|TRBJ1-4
TGTGCCAGCAGTGAGGGTGGGGACAATGAAAAACTGTTTTTT
CASSEGGDNEKLFF
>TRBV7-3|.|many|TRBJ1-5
TGTGCCAGCAGCTACCCGAAGGGGGTCAATCAGCCCCAGCATTTT
CASSYPKGVNQPQHF
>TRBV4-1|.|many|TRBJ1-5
TGCGCCAGCAGCCAACGGGACAATCAGCCCCAGCATTTT
CASSQRDNQPQHF
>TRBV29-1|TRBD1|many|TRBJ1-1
TGCAGCGCCCCGATCCCGGGACAGGGCGAGAACACTGAAGCTTTCTTT
CSAPIPGQGENTEAFF
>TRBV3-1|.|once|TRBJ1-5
TGTGCCAGCAGCCAAGTCAGGGTAGGGCAGCCCCAGCATTTT
CASSQVRVGQPQHF
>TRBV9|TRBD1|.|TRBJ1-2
TGTGCCAGCAGCAGTCCGGGACAGGGAGGTTATGGCTACACCTTC
CASSSPGQGGYGYTF
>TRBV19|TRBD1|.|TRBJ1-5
TGTGCCAGTAGTAATGGGGGGACAGGGGGCTGGGATCAGCCCCAGCATTTT
CASSNGGTGGWDQPQHF
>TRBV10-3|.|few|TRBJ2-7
TGTGCCAGCAGTTACGATTTCTACGAGCAGTACTTC
CASSYDFYEQYF
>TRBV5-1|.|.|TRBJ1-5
TGCGCCAGCAGCTGGGACGGGGGAAGGAATCAGCCCCAGCATTTT
CASSWDGGRNQPQHF
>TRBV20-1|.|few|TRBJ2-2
TGCAGTGCTAGAGGATTAGCGCGGGACACCGGGGAGCTGTTTTTT
CSARGLARDTGELFF
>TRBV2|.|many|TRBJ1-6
TGTGCCAGCAAGATATCGGTTACAGGGTTGGACCCAGCATATAATTCACCCCTCCACTTT
CASKISVTGLDPAYNSPLHF
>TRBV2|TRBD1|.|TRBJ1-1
TGTGCCAGCAGTGAATCCCCGAGGGGGCCCTTCTTT
CASSESPRGPFF
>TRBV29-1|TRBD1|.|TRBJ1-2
TGCAGCGCATCCGGGACAGGCTATGGCTACACCTTC
CSASGTGYGYTF
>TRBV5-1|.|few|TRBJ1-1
TGCGCCAGCCTGGGAACAGAGAAGACTGAAGCTTTCTTT
CASLGTEKTEAFF
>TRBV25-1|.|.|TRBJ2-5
TGTGCCAGCAGTGAAGTGTCAGAGACCCAGTACTTC
CASSEVSETQYF
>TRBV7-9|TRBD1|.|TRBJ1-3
TGTGCCAGCAGCTTAAAAGGGACAGGCACCATATATTTT
CASSLKGTGTIYF
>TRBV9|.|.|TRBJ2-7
TGTGCCAGCAGTTATAGTCAGGTCAGGGGAGTTTACGAGCAGTACTTC
CASSYSQVRGVYEQYF
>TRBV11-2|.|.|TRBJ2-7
TGTGCCAGCGGCTTAAGGGAGACCTACGAGCAGTACTTC
CASGLRETYEQYF
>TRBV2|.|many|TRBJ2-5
TGTGCCACCAGGTTGGGGCGCGTCTCCGAGACCCAGTACTTC
CATRLGRVSETQYF
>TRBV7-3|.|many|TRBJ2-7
TGTGCCAGCAGCCCCCGGCCCAGCGGAAGACCAGACGAGCAGTACTTC
CASSPRPSGRPDEQYF
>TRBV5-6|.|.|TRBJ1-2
TGTGCCAGCAGCTCAGGGGCGGCTCTATCGGGCAACACCTTC
CASSSGAALSGNTF
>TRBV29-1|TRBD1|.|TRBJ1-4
TGCAGCGTTGGGACAGGGGCGGGCGAAAAACTGTTTTTT
CSVGTGAGEKLFF
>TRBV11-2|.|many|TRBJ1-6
TGTGCCAGCAGCTCCTCCTTGGGGTCACCCCTCCACTTT
CASSSSLGSPLHF
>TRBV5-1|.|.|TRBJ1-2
TGCGCCAGCAGAGAGTGGGGGGTAGATGGCTACACCTTC
CASREWGVDGYTF
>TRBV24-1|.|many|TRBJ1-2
TGTGCCACCAGTGATTTGGGGGGGCAGGGTGGCTACACCTTC
CATSDLGGQGGYTF
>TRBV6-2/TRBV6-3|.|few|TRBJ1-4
TGTGCCAGCAGTTACTCGCGAGCGGCAGGACTCAATCGGGAAAAACTGTTTTTT
CASSYSRAAGLNREKLFF
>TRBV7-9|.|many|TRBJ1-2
TGTGCCAGCAGCCTTAATAATCAGGGGAGGGATGGCTACACCTTC
CASSLNNQGRDGYTF
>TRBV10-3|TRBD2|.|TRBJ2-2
TGTGCCATCAGTGAACTAGCGGGGAACACCGGGGAGCTGTTTTTT
CAISELAGNTGELFF
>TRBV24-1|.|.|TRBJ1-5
TGTGCCAGCAGTCATCGAACAGGTCGGAATAGCAATCAGCCCCAGCATTTT
CASSHRTGRNSNQPQHF
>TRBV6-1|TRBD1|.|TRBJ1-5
TGTGCCAGCAGCGAGACAGGGTACGGCAATCAGCCCCAGCATTTT
CASSETGYGNQPQHF
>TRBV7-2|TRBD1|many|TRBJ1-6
TGTGCCAGCAGCTTACGGGACAGGGGGTTGTTGTCACCCCTCCACTTT
CASSLRDRGLLSPLHF
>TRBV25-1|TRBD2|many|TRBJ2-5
TGTGCCAGCAGTATTGGACTAGCGGATAACCAAGAGACCCAGTACTTC
CASSIGLADNQETQYF
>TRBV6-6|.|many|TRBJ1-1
TGTGCCAGCAGCAAAACTGGAACTGACGCTTTCTTT
CASSKTGTDAFF
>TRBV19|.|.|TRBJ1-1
TGTGCCAGTAGTGCCACAGGGACCGTCTCTGAAGCTTTCTTT
CASSATGTVSEAFF